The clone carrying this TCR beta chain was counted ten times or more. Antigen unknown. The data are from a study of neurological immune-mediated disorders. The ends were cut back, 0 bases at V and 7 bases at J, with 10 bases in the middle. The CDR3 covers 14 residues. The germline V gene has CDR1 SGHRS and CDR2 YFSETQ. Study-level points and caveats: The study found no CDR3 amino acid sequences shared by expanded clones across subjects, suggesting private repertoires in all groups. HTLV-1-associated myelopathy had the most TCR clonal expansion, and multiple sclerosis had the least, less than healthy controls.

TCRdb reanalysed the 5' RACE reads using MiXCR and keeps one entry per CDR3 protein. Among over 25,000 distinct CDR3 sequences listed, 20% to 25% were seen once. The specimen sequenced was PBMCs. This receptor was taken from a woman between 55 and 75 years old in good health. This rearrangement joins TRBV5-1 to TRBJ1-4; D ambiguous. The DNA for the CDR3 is TGCGCCAGCAGCTTGGACACGGGGAGTGAAAAACTGTTTTTT. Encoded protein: CASSLDTGSEKLFF.